What follows are 18 T cell receptor beta chains derived from one specimen sequenced in a study of blood T cell repertoires in COVID-19. Repertoires were generated with immunoSEQ multiplex PCR, while TCRdb's copy carries only in-frame clones and drops some. This sample has about 200,000 clones, with approximately 88% found just once. Source material: PBMCs or T cells enriched from blood (not recorded which). The receptors shown here come from a young woman who had recovered from COVID-19.

This clone was recorded only once. This CDR3 reads CASSDDSGLPQHF. CDR3 nucleotides: TGTGCCAGTAGCGACGACAGTGGTCTGCCCCAGCATTTT. This rearrangement joins TRBV19 to TRBJ1-5, with a possible D match to TRBD1 (5 bases). Trimming shortened V by 6 bases and J by 9 bases, and 15 bases separated the two germline ends. The CDR3 is 13 amino acids. CDR1 LNHDA and CDR2 SQIVND come from the germline V gene (reference sequence).

The rearrangement links TRBV19 to TRBJ1-1, with D tentatively TRBD1 (5 bases). The CDR3 is 14 amino acids. Looked up from germline, CDR1 is LNHDA and CDR2 is SQIVND (reference sequence). The germline V and J ends were trimmed by 6 bases and 1 base, with 12 bases remaining between them. CDR3 bases: TGTGCCAGTAGCCGGATCCAGGGGAACACTGAAGCTTTCTTT. The encoded protein is CASSRIQGNTEAFF.

This chain connects TRBV18 to TRBJ2-7; 7 bases agree with TRBD1. Unmatched junction bases numbered 6, after V lost 3 bases and J lost 4 bases. The CDR3 runs to 14 residues. Looked up from germline, CDR1 is KGHSH and CDR2 is LQKENI. CDR3 residues: CASSPGQQLYEQYF. The DNA for the CDR3 is TGTGCCAGCTCACCGGGACAGCAGTTATACGAGCAGTACTTC.

This rearrangement joins TRBV28 to TRBJ2-2; tentative D call: TRBD1 (6 bases). The CDR3 sequence is 14 residues long. V lost 3 bases and J lost 4, with 9 bases in between. The germline V gene encodes CDR1 MDHEN and CDR2 SYDVKM. CDR3 coding DNA: TGTGCCAGCAGTTTCAGGGGCGTCACCGGGGAGCTGTTTTTT. It codes for CASSFRGVTGELFF.

The chain couples TRBV29-1 to TRBJ2-5; 11 nucleotides align to TRBD2. Germline trimming cut 1 base from V and 3 bases from J; bases unmatched to any gene: 7. This CDR3 region has 16 residues. Germline V lookup: CDR1 SQVTM, CDR2 ANQGSEA. The CDR3 protein is CSVEVVELAGEETQYF. In DNA form, the CDR3 reads TGCAGCGTTGAAGTAGTAGAACTAGCGGGGGAAGAGACCCAGTACTTC. Full variable domain (remainder filled in from reference TRBV29-1 and TRBJ2-5): SAVISQKPSRDICQRGTSLTIQCQVDSQVTMMFWYRQQPGQSLTLIATANQGSEATYESGFVIDKFPISRPNLTFSTLTVSNMSPEDSSIYLCSVEVVELAGEETQYFGPGTRLLVL.

This clone was found once. The CDR3 region has the DNA TGTGCCAGCATCCGGGACAGGTCTAATTCACCCCTCCACTTT. Its protein is CASIRDRSNSPLHF. V is TRBV28 and J is TRBJ1-6; 8 nucleotides align to TRBD1. CDR3 size: 14 residues. Germline loops: CDR1 MDHEN, CDR2 SYDVKM. V trimming: 7 bases; J trimming: 6 bases; junction bases outside the gene matches: 5.

The gene calls are TRBV3-1 (or the pseudogene TRBV3-2) and TRBJ2-7, with TRBD1 identical over 9 bases. The V gene end was trimmed by 1 base and the J gene end by 5 bases; junction bases not matched to a gene: 9. Germline CDR1 and CDR2: LGHDT and YNNKEL (reference sequence). This CDR3 is built from 16 residues. CDR3 in amino acids: CASSQAGTGHLDEQYF. For the CDR3, the DNA is TGTGCCAGCAGCCAAGCTGGGACAGGGCATCTCGACGAGCAGTACTTC.

The chain carries TRBV2 and TRBJ1-1; D gene unclear. Between the trimmed V and J ends, which lost 4 bases and 0 bases, there was a span of 27 bases. CDR3 length: 20 residues. Germline values: CDR1 SNHLY, CDR2 FYNNEI. The CDR3 sequence: CASSGEDLNASGRMNTEAFF. The CDR3 region has the DNA TGTGCCAGCAGTGGTGAGGACCTAAACGCCTCGGGGAGGATGAACACTGAAGCTTTCTTT.

The V gene is TRBV11-2, the J gene TRBJ1-6; D is uncertain. Germline V gene data show CDR1 as SGHAT and CDR2 as FQNNGV. The CDR3 totals 15 residues. V shed 1 base and J shed 3 bases, with 7 bases lying between them. The CDR3 region is CASSLGRLYNSPLHF. The CDR3 nucleotides are TGTGCCAGCAGCTTAGGGAGGCTCTATAATTCACCCCTCCACTTT.

The rearrangement links TRBV2 to TRBJ1-4; 7 bases are a match to TRBD1. The CDR3 covers 14 residues. The V gene end was trimmed by 5 bases and the J gene end by 8 bases; junction bases not matched to a gene: 8. CDR1 is SNHLY, CDR2 FYNNEI, per germline. The CDR3: CASSTGVVREKLFF. For the CDR3, the DNA is TGTGCCAGCAGTACAGGGGTTGTGCGGGAAAAACTGTTTTTT.

J is TRBJ2-3 and V is TRBV6-5; 7 bases are a match to TRBD2. J lost 2 bases, V lost 6 bases, and 5 bases had no gene match. The CDR3 runs 14 residues. The germline CDR1 and CDR2 sequences are MNHEY and SVGAGI. Here the CDR3 DNA reads TGTGCCAGCAGACGGGGGGTCAACACAGATACGCAGTATTTT. Amino acids: CASRRGVNTDTQYF.

The chain recombines TRBV28 with TRBJ1-2; the match to TRBD1 covers 7 bases. Unmatched junction bases numbered 6, after V lost 2 bases and J lost 3 bases. Germline loops: CDR1 MDHEN, CDR2 SYDVKM. The length of the CDR3 is 15 residues. CDR3 loop: CASSLPGRGYYGYTF. In DNA form, the CDR3 reads TGTGCCAGCAGTTTACCGGGCAGGGGGTACTATGGCTACACCTTC.

The chain combines TRBV29-1 with TRBJ2-7; 8 bases align to TRBD1. This CDR3 spans 13 amino acids. Germline lookup yields CDR1 SQVTM and CDR2 ANQGSEA. Trimming took 6 bases from V and 2 from J; bases not matched to a gene: 6. The CDR3 sequence is CSVTRTGTYEQYF. CDR3 DNA sequence: TGCAGCGTGACGCGGACAGGGACCTACGAGCAGTACTTC.

On this clone itself: Other DNA sequences in the same sample also yield this CDR3. J is TRBJ1-2 and V is TRBV7-9; 8 bases map to TRBD1. Trimming removed 5 bases from V and 8 bases from J; junction bases left unmatched: 7. This CDR3 has 13 amino acids. Germline V gene data show CDR1 as SEHNR and CDR2 as FQNEAQ (reference sequence). The CDR3 sequence is CASSPNTGGGYTF. CDR3 in DNA: TGTGCCAGCAGCCCTAACACAGGGGGAGGCTACACCTTC.

The V and J genes are TRBV28 and TRBJ1-5; TRBD1 might be the D (6 bases). From germline, CDR1 is MDHEN and CDR2 SYDVKM. The germline V and J ends were trimmed by 7 bases and 6 bases, with 19 bases remaining between them. The CDR3 is made up of 15 amino acids. The CDR3 DNA reads TGTGCCAGCAAAAACCCGGGGGGCGGCGGTCAGCCCCAGCATTTT. Amino acid sequence: CASKNPGGGGQPQHF.

V usage is TRBV6-5 and J usage is TRBJ2-7; tentative D call: TRBD1 (5 bases). The CDR3 length is 14 residues. V lost 7 bases and J lost 1, with 14 bases in between. CDR1 MNHEY and CDR2 SVGAGI come from the germline V gene. The CDR3 protein is CASTPGFDSYEQYF. For the CDR3, the DNA is TGTGCCAGCACCCCAGGGTTTGATTCCTACGAGCAGTACTTC.

The V call is TRBV19, the J call TRBJ1-1, with D possibly being TRBD1 (5 bases). Germline-derived CDR1 and CDR2 are LNHDA and SQIVND (reference sequence). This CDR3 contains 14 residues. Trimming took 7 bases from V and 6 from J, leaving 18 bases between them. The CDR3 sequence is CASTGQGSISEAFF. CDR3 sequence (DNA): TGTGCCAGTACAGGCCAGGGCAGTATCTCTGAAGCTTTCTTT.

In the case of this clone: The sample carries other DNA sequences with the same CDR3. The genes are TRBV5-1 and TRBJ2-5; 11 bases align to TRBD1. After removal of 4 bases from V and 0 bases from J, the junction contained 5 bases not matched to a gene. Germline V gene data show CDR1 as SGHRS and CDR2 as YFSETQ. This CDR3 has 16 residues. CDR3 coding DNA: TGCGCCAGCAGCGGCGGGACAGGGGGGTACCAAGAGACCCAGTACTTC. This gives the protein CASSGGTGGYQETQYF.